The 22 T cell receptor beta chains presented below share a single source sample, sequenced in a study of blood T cell repertoires in COVID-19. Sequencing was performed with immunoSEQ multiplex PCR; in TCRdb, only in-frame clones are kept and a portion is missing. The sample includes roughly 69,000 clones, under 85% of them seen just once. Sequencing was done on a sample of peripheral blood. These receptors came from a man aged 45 to 65 with COVID-19, enrolled during active disease.

This clone came up once. CDR3 sequence: CASSLLEQFF. CDR3 nucleotides: TGTGCCAGCAGCCTACTAGAGCAGTTCTTC. The chain recombines TRBV11-2 with TRBJ2-1, with D unresolved. Germline lookup yields CDR1 SGHAT and CDR2 FQNNGV. There are 10 residues in the CDR3. Between the trimmed V and J ends, which lost 5 bases and 10 bases, there was a span of 6 bases.

V gene TRBV12-3 or TRBV12-4 combines with J gene TRBJ2-7; D remains ambiguous. The CDR3 spans 12 residues. Trimming cost V 3 bases and J 7 bases, with 10 bases left between them. The DNA of the CDR3 is TGTGCCAGCAGTTTTGGTACCGGGGAGCAGTACTTC. Its translation is CASSFGTGEQYF.

This chain connects TRBV4-2 to TRBJ2-7; 14 bases fit TRBD2. Germline values: CDR1 LGHNA, CDR2 YNFKEQ. This CDR3 region has 19 residues. V lost 5 bases and J lost 0; bases outside the gene matches: 12. DNA for the CDR3: TGTGCCAGCAGCTCCCGGACTAGCGGGGGGCCCAGGAGCTCCTACGAGCAGTACTTC. This translates into CASSSRTSGGPRSSYEQYF.

The V call is TRBV5-1, the J call TRBJ2-3; maybe TRBD1 (6 bases). Trimming stripped 2 bases from V and 0 bases from J, with 7 bases between. CDR1 SGHRS and CDR2 YFSETQ come from the germline V gene. The CDR3 covers 14 residues. CDR3 sequence (DNA): TGCGCCAGCAGCTTCGACAGGAGCACAGATACGCAGTATTTT. It yields the protein CASSFDRSTDTQYF.

This clone was observed a handful of times. The V call is TRBV7-3, the J call TRBJ1-2; D is possibly TRBD1 (5 bases). This CDR3 has 16 residues. CDR1 SGHTA and CDR2 FQGTGA come from the germline V gene. V was pared by 5 bases and J by 0 bases, with 16 bases between. CDR3 sequence (DNA): TGTGCCAGCAGCCGGGGGACCCGCGTCTCTAACTATGGCTACACCTTC. It encodes CASSRGTRVSNYGYTF. The entire variable domain, with the rest obtained from reference TRBV7-3 and TRBJ1-2, is as follows: GAGVSQTPSNKVTEKGKYVELRCDPISGHTALYWYRQSLGQGPEFLIYFQGTGAADDSGLPNDRFFAVRPEGSVSTLKIQRTERGDSAVYLCASSRGTRVSNYGYTFGSGTRLTVV.

The chain combines TRBV5-5 with TRBJ1-4; tentatively, D is TRBD1 (5 bases). V lost 0 bases and J 4 bases, leaving 16 bases between the germline ends. From germline, CDR1 is SGHKS and CDR2 YYEKEE (reference sequence). CDR3 length equals 17 residues. CDR3 DNA sequence: TGTGCCAGCAGCTTGGTCATCAGGGCAAGGGGTAATGAAAAACTGTTTTTT. Its translation is CASSLVIRARGNEKLFF.

The chain has TRBV5-1 and TRBJ1-4; D is ambiguous. The germline CDR1 and CDR2 sequences are SGHRS and YFSETQ. The CDR3 consists of 14 residues. V shed 0 bases and J shed 7 bases, with 10 bases lying between them. The CDR3 sequence: CASSLERYGEKLFF. The CDR3 DNA reads TGCGCCAGCAGCTTGGAACGGTACGGTGAAAAACTGTTTTTT.

The CDR3 region is CASSPTSGGSDTQYF. In nucleotides, the CDR3 is TGTGCCAGCAGTCCTACTAGCGGGGGCTCAGATACGCAGTATTTT. The chain couples TRBV3-1 (or the pseudogene TRBV3-2) to TRBJ2-3; TRBD2 matches 11 bases. Germline V gene sequence: CDR1 LGHDT, CDR2 YNNKEL (reference sequence). The CDR3 contains 15 residues. J gave up 4 bases and V 6 bases, and 6 bases lay outside the gene matches.

The V gene is TRBV21-1, the J gene TRBJ2-5; TRBD2 is taken as the D call from the table, unchecked against the DNA. TRBV21-1 is marked as a pseudogene. This CDR3 is built from 15 residues. DNA for the CDR3: TGTGCCAGCACCCTGGGGGGGGGCGGAGAAGAGACCCAGTACTTC. Translated, it gives CASTLGGGGEETQYF.

The J gene is TRBJ2-3, the V gene TRBV2; 10 bases map to TRBD2. The CDR3 contains 21 residues. The germline V gene encodes CDR1 SNHLY and CDR2 FYNNEI. The trim removed 1 base at V and 1 base at J, leaving 17 bases unmatched. CDR3 DNA: TGTGCCAGCAGTGAAGAAGGTGAAGGGAAAGGACTAGCGGAAGGCACAGATACGCAGTATTTT. Its translation: CASSEEGEGKGLAEGTDTQYF.

This chain connects TRBV7-9 to TRBJ2-1; D is unresolved. The V and J ends lost 9 bases and 1 base respectively, with 13 bases between them. This CDR3 region has 14 residues. Germline CDR1 is SEHNR and CDR2 is FQNEAQ (reference sequence). The CDR3: CASPTAGSYNEQFF. The CDR3 DNA reads TGTGCCAGTCCGACCGCCGGGTCCTACAATGAGCAGTTCTTC. Full variable domain (missing parts from reference TRBV7-9 and TRBJ2-1): DTGVSQNPRHKITKRGQNVTFRCDPISEHNRLYWYRQTLGQGPEFLTYFQNEAQLEKSRLLSDRFSAERPKGSFSTLEIQRTEQGDSAMYLCASPTAGSYNEQFFGPGTRLTVL.

The chain employs TRBV6-6 and TRBJ2-3, with 8 bases aligning to TRBD1. This CDR3 is built from 16 residues. Germline CDR1 and CDR2: MNHNY and SVGAGI (reference sequence). The V and J ends lost 2 bases and 2 bases, in that order; junction bases with no gene match: 6. Here the CDR3 DNA reads TGTGCCAGCAGTTACCGTCAGGGGGCTACCACAGATACGCAGTATTTT. Translation: CASSYRQGATTDTQYF.

The chain combines TRBV5-5 with TRBJ1-5, with 8 positions matching TRBD1. Germline trimming cut 1 base from V and 0 bases from J; bases unmatched to any gene: 9. The CDR3 covers 18 residues. From germline, CDR1 is SGHKS and CDR2 YYEKEE (reference sequence). In DNA form, the CDR3 reads TGTGCCAGCAGCTTGTACGGGACAGGAGACTATAGCAATCAGCCCCAGCATTTT. This translates into CASSLYGTGDYSNQPQHF.

This CDR3 reads CASRSGGGLTEAFF. CDR3 DNA sequence: TGTGCCAGTAGATCTGGGGGGGGCCTAACTGAAGCTTTCTTT. The chain uses TRBV19 and TRBJ1-1; TRBD1 might be the D (6 bases). The germline V gene has CDR1 LNHDA and CDR2 SQIVND (reference sequence). With 6 bases removed from V and 5 bases from J, the gap between germline ends came to 16 bases. The CDR3 runs to 14 residues.

A single count supports this clone. V gene TRBV6-5 combines with J gene TRBJ2-1; no definite D call. V lost 0 bases, J lost 9 bases, and 6 bases lay in between. This CDR3 is 12 amino acids long. Germline CDR1 reads MNHEY; CDR2 reads SVGAGI. CDR3 residues: CASSYSSVEQFF. For the CDR3, the DNA is TGTGCCAGCAGTTACTCCTCTGTTGAGCAGTTCTTC.

The V and J genes are TRBV6-2 or TRBV6-3 and TRBJ2-5; D may be TRBD1 (5 bases). The CDR3 has 14 amino acids. Germline lookup yields CDR1 MNHEY and CDR2 SVGEGT. Trimming took 4 bases from V and 3 from J, leaving 12 bases between them. CDR3 residues: CASSSLETEETQYF. CDR3 DNA sequence: TGTGCCAGCAGTTCCCTAGAGACAGAAGAGACCCAGTACTTC.

The V and J genes are TRBV3-1 (or the pseudogene TRBV3-2) and TRBJ2-5; the D is unclear. CDR3 length equals 12 residues. The V and J ends lost 4 bases and 2 bases respectively, with 5 bases between them. Germline CDR1 and CDR2: LGHDT and YNNKEL (reference sequence). The DNA of the CDR3 is TGTGCCAGCAGCCCCTTGCAAGAGACCCAGTACTTC. It yields the protein CASSPLQETQYF.

This chain uses TRBV6-1 with TRBJ1-1; D is ambiguous. Between the trimmed V and J ends, which lost 3 bases and 0 bases, there was a span of 5 bases. This CDR3 region has 13 residues. Per germline, CDR1 MNHNS and CDR2 SASEGT. The CDR3 sequence is CASSDPMNTEAFF. In DNA, the CDR3 is TGTGCCAGCAGTGACCCCATGAACACTGAAGCTTTCTTT.

The rearrangement joins TRBV2 to TRBJ1-1; D remains ambiguous. The V and J ends lost 3 bases and 6 bases respectively, with 11 bases between them. Germline lookup yields CDR1 SNHLY and CDR2 FYNNEI. There are 13 residues in the CDR3. The CDR3 spells CASSERMEAEAFF. The CDR3 nucleotides are TGTGCCAGCAGTGAGAGGATGGAGGCTGAAGCTTTCTTT.

The chain is built from TRBV11-1 and TRBJ1-2; a possible D gene is TRBD1 (5 bases). The CDR3 loop spans 14 amino acids. V lost 5 bases, J lost 7 bases, and 17 bases lay in between. Germline CDR1 SGHAT, CDR2 FQDESV (reference sequence). Written as DNA, the CDR3 is TGTGCCAGCAGCACCCAAAAGGGACTTAGTGGCTACACCTTC. Translation: CASSTQKGLSGYTF.

The V and J genes are TRBV6-5 and TRBJ2-5; possibly TRBD2 for D (6 bases). Germline assignment: CDR1 MNHEY and CDR2 SVGAGI. This CDR3 is built from 12 residues. V shed 5 bases and J shed 2 bases, with 6 bases lying between them. The CDR3 bases are TGTGCCAGCAGTCGGGGGCAAGAGACCCAGTACTTC. Protein: CASSRGQETQYF.

CDR3 amino acids: CASSEALAGASSYNEQFF. The CDR3 DNA is TGTGCCAGCAGTGAAGCCCTAGCGGGGGCGAGCTCCTACAATGAGCAGTTCTTC. This chain links TRBV25-1 with TRBJ2-1; 10 bases map to TRBD2. The CDR3 sequence is 18 residues long. V was clipped by 2 bases and J by 0 bases; unmatched bases: 7. Germline V gene sequence: CDR1 MGHDK, CDR2 SYGVNS.